Listed below are T cell receptor beta chains from one sample, sequenced in a study of cytomegalovirus exposure and HLA in healthy donors. Clones were read by immunoSEQ multiplex PCR, and TCRdb kept only the in-frame ones, dropping some. The profile covers about 170,000 clones, with 84% appearing a single time and 4.5% to 5.5% taken by the ten largest. Sequenced input: PBMCs. All receptors come from a man aged 18 to 30 in good health and CMV-seronegative. The CDR3 runs from the conserved cysteine through the conserved F or W. The D gene is left open where the match is weak. Clone size is shown for a subset of rows, as once, few, many or a class of expanded clone.

V gene: TRBV7-3; J gene: TRBJ2-2; clone size: .; D gene: TRBD2; CDR3 protein: CASSSRAGLAGTRTGELFF; CDR3 DNA: TGTGCCAGCAGCTCCCGGGCGGGACTAGCGGGGACCCGCACCGGGGAGCTGTTTTTT
V gene: TRBV9; J gene: TRBJ2-7; clone size: .; D gene: TRBD2; CDR3 protein: CASSRTLAGPPYEQYF; CDR3 DNA: TGTGCCAGCAGCCGTACACTAGCGGGCCCGCCCTACGAGCAGTACTTC
V gene: TRBV20-1; J gene: TRBJ1-2; clone size: .; D gene: .; CDR3 protein: CSASGSYGYTF; CDR3 DNA: TGCAGTGCTAGTGGGAGCTATGGCTACACCTTC
V gene: TRBV6-6; J gene: TRBJ1-5; clone size: .; D gene: .; CDR3 protein: CASTDAGFQPQHF; CDR3 DNA: TGTGCCAGCACCGACGCCGGGTTTCAGCCCCAGCATTTT
V gene: TRBV27; J gene: TRBJ1-4; clone size: .; D gene: TRBD1; CDR3 protein: CASSSADRGGKLFF; CDR3 DNA: TGTGCCAGCAGTTCCGCCGACAGGGGGGGAAAACTGTTTTTT
V gene: TRBV6-5; J gene: TRBJ1-6; clone size: .; D gene: .; CDR3 protein: CASSFFSGTPDRPLHF; CDR3 DNA: TGTGCCAGCAGTTTCTTTTCCGGGACACCAGACCGACCCCTCCACTTT
V gene: TRBV14; J gene: TRBJ2-7; clone size: .; D gene: .; CDR3 protein: CASSQVTGRGEQYF; CDR3 DNA: TGTGCCAGCAGCCAAGTTACAGGACGTGGCGAGCAGTACTTC
V gene: TRBV6-6; J gene: TRBJ2-7; clone size: .; D gene: TRBD1; CDR3 protein: CASSYGTGEQYF; CDR3 DNA: TGTGCCAGCAGTTACGGGACAGGCGAGCAGTACTTC
V gene: TRBV18; J gene: TRBJ2-7; clone size: .; D gene: .; CDR3 protein: CASSPIPVSGEQYF; CDR3 DNA: TGTGCCAGCTCACCAATCCCGGTTTCAGGCGAGCAGTACTTC
V gene: TRBV2; J gene: TRBJ1-2; clone size: .; D gene: TRBD1; CDR3 protein: CASSDWGDRDYGYTF; CDR3 DNA: TGTGCCAGCAGTGACTGGGGTGACAGGGACTATGGCTACACCTTC
V gene: TRBV27; J gene: TRBJ2-7; clone size: .; D gene: TRBD2; CDR3 protein: CASSYRTSGRAALSYEQYF; CDR3 DNA: TGTGCCAGCAGCTACAGGACTAGCGGGAGGGCCGCGCTCTCCTACGAGCAGTACTTC
V gene: TRBV7-2; J gene: TRBJ2-7; clone size: .; D gene: TRBD1; CDR3 protein: CASSSPTPDRGPEQYF; CDR3 DNA: TGTGCCAGCAGCTCCCCCACCCCGGACAGGGGGCCCGAGCAGTACTTC
V gene: TRBV6-1; J gene: TRBJ1-2; clone size: few; D gene: TRBD1; CDR3 protein: CASSERTGSYYGYTF; CDR3 DNA: TGTGCCAGCAGTGAAAGGACAGGATCCTACTATGGCTACACCTTC
V gene: TRBV11-2; J gene: TRBJ2-7; clone size: .; D gene: .; CDR3 protein: CASSLGVDRAGTYYEQYF; CDR3 DNA: TGTGCCAGCAGCTTGGGAGTAGACAGGGCGGGGACCTACTACGAGCAGTACTTC
V gene: TRBV7-9; J gene: TRBJ1-1; clone size: .; D gene: .; CDR3 protein: CASSLDSHTEAFF; CDR3 DNA: TGTGCCAGCAGCCTGGACAGTCACACTGAAGCTTTCTTT
V gene: TRBV6-5; J gene: TRBJ1-2; clone size: .; D gene: .; CDR3 protein: CASRPTGIYNYGYTF; CDR3 DNA: TGTGCCAGCAGACCTACAGGGATCTACAACTATGGCTACACCTTC
V gene: TRBV6-6; J gene: TRBJ1-4; clone size: .; D gene: .; CDR3 protein: CASSYQTPELFF; CDR3 DNA: TGTGCCAGCAGTTACCAAACACCCGAACTGTTTTTT
V gene: TRBV4-1; J gene: TRBJ2-3; clone size: .; D gene: TRBD2; CDR3 protein: CASSQDPAGGPWDTQYF; CDR3 DNA: TGCGCCAGCAGCCAAGATCCAGCGGGGGGGCCGTGGGATACGCAGTATTTT
V gene: TRBV7-2; J gene: TRBJ2-7; clone size: .; D gene: TRBD1; CDR3 protein: CASSPRTGNSYEQYF; CDR3 DNA: TGTGCCAGCAGCCCCAGGACAGGGAACTCCTACGAGCAGTACTTC
V gene: TRBV9; J gene: TRBJ2-2; clone size: once; D gene: TRBD2; CDR3 protein: CASSARLAGGVGELFF; CDR3 DNA: TGTGCCAGCAGCGCCAGACTAGCGGGGGGTGTCGGGGAGCTGTTTTTT
V gene: TRBV6-5; J gene: TRBJ1-2; clone size: once; D gene: .; CDR3 protein: CASSFEATRGYTF; CDR3 DNA: TGTGCCAGCAGTTTCGAAGCTACTCGTGGCTACACCTTC
V gene: TRBV13; J gene: TRBJ1-1; clone size: .; D gene: TRBD1; CDR3 protein: CASSIRQGARTEAFF; CDR3 DNA: TGTGCCAGCAGCATTCGACAGGGGGCGCGCACTGAAGCTTTCTTT
V gene: TRBV5-1; J gene: TRBJ2-7; clone size: .; D gene: .; CDR3 protein: CASSLALGVREQYF; CDR3 DNA: TGCGCCAGCAGCTTGGCGCTCGGGGTACGCGAGCAGTACTTC
V gene: TRBV2; J gene: TRBJ1-4; clone size: .; D gene: .; CDR3 protein: CASSERLSLFF; CDR3 DNA: TGTGCCAGCAGTGAGCGGCTGAGCCTGTTTTTT
V gene: TRBV10-1; J gene: TRBJ2-7; clone size: .; D gene: .; CDR3 protein: CASSESYPPTDQWEQYF; CDR3 DNA: TGCGCCAGCAGTGAGTCGTACCCCCCGACAGACCAGTGGGAGCAGTACTTC
V gene: TRBV6-1; J gene: TRBJ2-1; clone size: once; D gene: TRBD2; CDR3 protein: CASIKLAEYNEQFF; CDR3 DNA: TGTGCCAGCATCAAGCTAGCGGAATACAATGAGCAGTTCTTC
V gene: TRBV6-4; J gene: TRBJ1-2; clone size: .; D gene: .; CDR3 protein: CASSDGPNYGYTF; CDR3 DNA: TGTGCCAGCAGTGACGGCCCCAACTATGGCTACACCTTC
V gene: TRBV7-8; J gene: TRBJ2-7; clone size: few; D gene: .; CDR3 protein: CASSLDTLYEQYF; CDR3 DNA: TGTGCCAGCAGCTTAGACACCCTCTACGAGCAGTACTTC
V gene: TRBV19; J gene: TRBJ1-5; clone size: .; D gene: .; CDR3 protein: CASSAQGGQPQHF; CDR3 DNA: TGTGCCAGTAGTGCGCAGGGTGGTCAGCCCCAGCATTTT
V gene: TRBV7-9; J gene: TRBJ2-7; clone size: .; D gene: TRBD2; CDR3 protein: CASSQVAGGVEQYF; CDR3 DNA: TGTGCCAGCAGCCAGGTGGCGGGGGGGGTCGAGCAGTACTTC
V gene: TRBV7-9; J gene: TRBJ2-1; clone size: .; D gene: .; CDR3 protein: CASKVGVDEQFF; CDR3 DNA: TGTGCCAGCAAGGTAGGAGTCGATGAGCAGTTCTTC
V gene: TRBV19; J gene: TRBJ1-4; clone size: .; D gene: TRBD1; CDR3 protein: CASSLDAQGPNEKLFF; CDR3 DNA: TGTGCCAGTTCGCTGGACGCACAGGGGCCTAATGAAAAACTGTTTTTT
V gene: TRBV6-1; J gene: TRBJ1-4; clone size: .; D gene: .; CDR3 protein: CASSATVNEKLFF; CDR3 DNA: TGTGCCAGCAGTGCCACAGTTAATGAAAAACTGTTTTTT
V gene: TRBV18; J gene: TRBJ2-7; clone size: .; D gene: .; CDR3 protein: CASSRSPGDSYEQYF; CDR3 DNA: TGTGCCAGCTCACGTTCTCCGGGGGATTCCTACGAGCAGTACTTC
V gene: TRBV2; J gene: TRBJ2-2; clone size: .; D gene: TRBD1; CDR3 protein: CASRATRTGNTGELFF; CDR3 DNA: TGTGCCAGCAGAGCTACCCGGACAGGGAACACCGGGGAGCTGTTTTTT
V gene: TRBV14; J gene: TRBJ1-6; clone size: few; D gene: .; CDR3 protein: CASSLRTDYNSPLHF; CDR3 DNA: TGTGCCAGCAGCCTTCGGACAGATTATAATTCACCCCTCCACTTT
V gene: TRBV7-2; J gene: TRBJ1-1; clone size: .; D gene: .; CDR3 protein: CASSWGEGGEAFF; CDR3 DNA: TGTGCCAGCAGCTGGGGGGAGGGGGGTGAAGCTTTCTTT
V gene: TRBV2; J gene: TRBJ1-1; clone size: .; D gene: .; CDR3 protein: CASGQGRSGTEAFF; CDR3 DNA: TGTGCCAGCGGGCAGGGGAGAAGTGGCACTGAAGCTTTCTTT
V gene: TRBV5-1; J gene: TRBJ1-1; clone size: .; D gene: .; CDR3 protein: CASSFDSRNTEAFF; CDR3 DNA: TGCGCCAGCAGCTTTGACAGCCGGAACACTGAAGCTTTCTTT
V gene: TRBV2; J gene: TRBJ2-1; clone size: .; D gene: .; CDR3 protein: CASSDGYNEQFF; CDR3 DNA: TGTGCCAGCAGTGACGGTTACAATGAGCAGTTCTTC
V gene: TRBV2; J gene: TRBJ2-2; clone size: .; D gene: TRBD2; CDR3 protein: CASSETSGGTGELFF; CDR3 DNA: TGTGCCAGCAGTGAAACTAGCGGGGGCACCGGGGAGCTGTTTTTT
V gene: TRBV29-1; J gene: TRBJ2-1; clone size: .; D gene: .; CDR3 protein: CSVDLLNEQFF; CDR3 DNA: TGCAGCGTTGATCTCCTCAATGAGCAGTTCTTC
V gene: TRBV5-1; J gene: TRBJ2-1; clone size: .; D gene: .; CDR3 protein: CASSLEPGYNEQFF; CDR3 DNA: TGCGCCAGCAGCTTGGAGCCAGGATACAATGAGCAGTTCTTC
V gene: TRBV19; J gene: TRBJ2-6; clone size: .; D gene: .; CDR3 protein: CASKETSGANVLTF; CDR3 DNA: TGTGCCAGTAAGGAGACCTCTGGGGCCAACGTCCTGACTTTC
V gene: TRBV7-2; J gene: TRBJ1-5; clone size: .; D gene: TRBD1; CDR3 protein: CASSSHDRAYNQPQHF; CDR3 DNA: TGTGCCAGCAGCTCACACGACAGGGCCTACAATCAGCCCCAGCATTTT
V gene: TRBV5-1; J gene: TRBJ2-7; clone size: .; D gene: .; CDR3 protein: CASSLRTTYEQYF; CDR3 DNA: TGCGCCAGCAGCTTGAGGACAACCTACGAGCAGTACTTC